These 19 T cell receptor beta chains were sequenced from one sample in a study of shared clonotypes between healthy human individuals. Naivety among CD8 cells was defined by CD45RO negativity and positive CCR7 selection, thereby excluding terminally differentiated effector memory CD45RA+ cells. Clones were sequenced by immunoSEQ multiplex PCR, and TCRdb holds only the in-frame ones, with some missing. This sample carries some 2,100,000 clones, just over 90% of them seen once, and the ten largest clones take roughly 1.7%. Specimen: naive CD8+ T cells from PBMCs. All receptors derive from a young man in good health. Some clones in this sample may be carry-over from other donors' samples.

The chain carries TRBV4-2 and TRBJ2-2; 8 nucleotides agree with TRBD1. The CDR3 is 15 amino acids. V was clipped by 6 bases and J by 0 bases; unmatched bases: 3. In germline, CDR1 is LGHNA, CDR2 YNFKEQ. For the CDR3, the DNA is TGTGCCAGCAGTCAGGGACAGGCGAACACCGGGGAGCTGTTTTTT. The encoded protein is CASSQGQANTGELFF.

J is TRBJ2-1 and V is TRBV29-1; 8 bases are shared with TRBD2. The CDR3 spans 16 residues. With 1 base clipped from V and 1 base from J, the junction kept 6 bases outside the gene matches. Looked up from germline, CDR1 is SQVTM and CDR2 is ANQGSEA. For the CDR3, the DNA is TGCAGCGTTGAAGGTCCAACGGGAGGGTCCTACAATGAGCAGTTCTTC. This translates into CSVEGPTGGSYNEQFF.

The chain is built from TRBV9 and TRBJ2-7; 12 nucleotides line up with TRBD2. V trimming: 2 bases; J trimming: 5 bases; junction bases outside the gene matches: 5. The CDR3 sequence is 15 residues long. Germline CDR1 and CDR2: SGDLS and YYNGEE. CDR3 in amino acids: CASSVLAGGLHEQYF. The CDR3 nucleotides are TGTGCCAGCAGCGTCCTAGCGGGAGGGCTCCACGAGCAGTACTTC. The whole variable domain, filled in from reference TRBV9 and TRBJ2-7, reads DSGVTQTPKHLITATGQRVTLRCSPRSGDLSVYWYQQSLDQGLQFLIQYYNGEERAKGNILERFSAQQFPDLHSELNLSSLELGDSALYFCASSVLAGGLHEQYFGPGTRLTVT.

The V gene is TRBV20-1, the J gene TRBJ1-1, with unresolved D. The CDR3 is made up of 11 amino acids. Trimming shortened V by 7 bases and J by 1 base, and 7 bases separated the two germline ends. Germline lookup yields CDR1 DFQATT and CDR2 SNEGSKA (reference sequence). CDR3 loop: CSVQENTEAFF. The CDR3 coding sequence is TGCAGTGTTCAGGAGAACACTGAAGCTTTCTTT.

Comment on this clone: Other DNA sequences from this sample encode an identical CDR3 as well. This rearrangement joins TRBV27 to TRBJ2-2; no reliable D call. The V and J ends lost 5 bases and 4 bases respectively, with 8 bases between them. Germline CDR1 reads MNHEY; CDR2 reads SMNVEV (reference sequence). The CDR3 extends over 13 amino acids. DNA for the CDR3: TGTGCCAGCAGTCCCACAAGCACCGGGGAGCTGTTTTTT. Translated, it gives CASSPTSTGELFF.

In DNA form, the CDR3 reads TGTGCCAGCAGCCCTTCTGGGACTAGAGGCGAGCAGTACTTC. Translated, it gives CASSPSGTRGEQYF. The chain has TRBV2 and TRBJ2-7, with 8 bases identical to TRBD2. Per germline, CDR1 SNHLY and CDR2 FYNNEI. The CDR3 sequence is 14 residues long. Unmatched junction bases numbered 10, after V lost 6 bases and J lost 6 bases.

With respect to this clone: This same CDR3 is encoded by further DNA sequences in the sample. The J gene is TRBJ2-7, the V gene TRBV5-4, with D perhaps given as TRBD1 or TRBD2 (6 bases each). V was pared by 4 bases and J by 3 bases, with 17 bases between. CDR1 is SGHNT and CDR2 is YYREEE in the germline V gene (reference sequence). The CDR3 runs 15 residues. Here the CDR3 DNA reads TGTGCCAGCAGCCCGGAACGGGGGCGCAGCTACGAGCAGTACTTC. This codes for CASSPERGRSYEQYF.

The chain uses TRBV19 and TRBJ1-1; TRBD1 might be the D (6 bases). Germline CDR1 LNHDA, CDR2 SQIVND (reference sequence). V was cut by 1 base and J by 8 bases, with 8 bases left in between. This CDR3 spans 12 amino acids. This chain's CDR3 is CASSIVGQEAFF. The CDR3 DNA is TGTGCCAGTAGTATAGTTGGACAGGAAGCTTTCTTT.

The chain's CDR3 is CATRPRRPGDEQYF. The DNA of the CDR3 is TGTGCCACCCGGCCTCGGCGTCCGGGTGACGAGCAGTACTTC. The chain combines TRBV15 with TRBJ2-7; the D is unclear. Germline V gene sequence: CDR1 LNHNV, CDR2 YYDKDF (reference sequence). The length of the CDR3 is 14 residues. Between the trimmed V and J ends, which lost 8 bases and 5 bases, there was a span of 19 bases.

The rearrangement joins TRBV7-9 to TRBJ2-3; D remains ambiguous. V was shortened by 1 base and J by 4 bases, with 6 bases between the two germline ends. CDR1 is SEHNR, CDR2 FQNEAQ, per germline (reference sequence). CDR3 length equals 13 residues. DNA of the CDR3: TGTGCCAGCAGCTTAGTTTTTCCAGATACGCAGTATTTT. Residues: CASSLVFPDTQYF.

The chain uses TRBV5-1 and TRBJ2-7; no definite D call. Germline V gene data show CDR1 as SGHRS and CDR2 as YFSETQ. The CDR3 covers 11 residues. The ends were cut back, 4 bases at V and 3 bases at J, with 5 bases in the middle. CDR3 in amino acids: CASSAGYEQYF. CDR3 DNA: TGCGCCAGCAGCGCAGGCTACGAGCAGTACTTC.

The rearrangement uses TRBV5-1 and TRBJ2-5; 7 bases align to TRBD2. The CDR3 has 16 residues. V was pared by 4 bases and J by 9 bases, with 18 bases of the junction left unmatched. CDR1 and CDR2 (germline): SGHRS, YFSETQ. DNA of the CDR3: TGCGCCAGCAGCCCCCCGGGCGTGCGTAGTAGCGGGCCCCAGTACTTC. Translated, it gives CASSPPGVRSSGPQYF.

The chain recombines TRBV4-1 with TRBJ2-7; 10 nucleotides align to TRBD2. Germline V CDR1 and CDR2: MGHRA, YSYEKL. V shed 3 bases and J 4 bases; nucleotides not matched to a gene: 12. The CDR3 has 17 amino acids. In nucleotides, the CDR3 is TGCGCCAGCAGCCACAAGGTCTCGCTAGCGGGAGCGTACGAGCAGTACTTC. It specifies CASSHKVSLAGAYEQYF.

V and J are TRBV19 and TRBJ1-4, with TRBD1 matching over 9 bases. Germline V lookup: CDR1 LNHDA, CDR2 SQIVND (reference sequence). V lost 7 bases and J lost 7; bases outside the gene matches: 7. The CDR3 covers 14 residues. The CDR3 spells CASKNRGPGEKLFF. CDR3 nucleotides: TGTGCCAGTAAAAACAGGGGGCCAGGTGAAAAACTGTTTTTT.

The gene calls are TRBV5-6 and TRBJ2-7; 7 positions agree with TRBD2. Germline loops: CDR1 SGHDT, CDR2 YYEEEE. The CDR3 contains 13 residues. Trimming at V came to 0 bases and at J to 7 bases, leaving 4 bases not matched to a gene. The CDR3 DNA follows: TGTGCCAGCAGCTTGGGACCCGGGAGGGAGCAGTACTTC. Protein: CASSLGPGREQYF.

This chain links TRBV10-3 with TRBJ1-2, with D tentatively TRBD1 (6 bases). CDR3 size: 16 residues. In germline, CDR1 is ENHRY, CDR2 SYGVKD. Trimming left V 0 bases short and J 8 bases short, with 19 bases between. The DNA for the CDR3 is TGTGCCATCAGTGAGTCGTCCGGGGGCTATCCCGCCGGCTACACCTTC. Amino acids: CAISESSGGYPAGYTF.

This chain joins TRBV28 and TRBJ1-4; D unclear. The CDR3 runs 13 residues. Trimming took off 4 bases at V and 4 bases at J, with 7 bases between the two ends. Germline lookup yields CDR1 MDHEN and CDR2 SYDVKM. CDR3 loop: CASSSLVNEKLFF. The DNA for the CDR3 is TGTGCCAGCAGTTCGTTGGTTAATGAAAAACTGTTTTTT.

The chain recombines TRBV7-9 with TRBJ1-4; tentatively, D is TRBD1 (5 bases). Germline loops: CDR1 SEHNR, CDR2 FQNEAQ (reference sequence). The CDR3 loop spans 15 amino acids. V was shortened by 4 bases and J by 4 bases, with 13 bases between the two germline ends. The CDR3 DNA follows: TGTGCCAGCAGCTCCACGGGGGGTAATAATGAAAAACTGTTTTTT. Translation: CASSSTGGNNEKLFF.

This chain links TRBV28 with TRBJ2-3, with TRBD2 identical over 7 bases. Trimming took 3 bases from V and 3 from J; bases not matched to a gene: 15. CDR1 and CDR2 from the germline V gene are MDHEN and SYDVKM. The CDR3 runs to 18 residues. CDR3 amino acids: CASSFLAPLLAVTDTQYF. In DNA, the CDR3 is TGTGCCAGCAGTTTCCTCGCCCCTCTGCTAGCGGTGACAGATACGCAGTATTTT.